This TCR beta chain was documented in a study of blood T cell repertoires in COVID-19. Study summary: COVID-19 samples collected from the United States, Italy and Spain covered acute and convalescent phases.

This CDR3 has 13 amino acids. V was cut by 6 bases and J by 0 bases, with 8 bases left in between. Germline values: CDR1 MNHEY, CDR2 SVGAGI. Produced via immunoSEQ multiplex PCR; TCRdb's table is partial and in-frame only. This table holds about 220,000 clones, 75% to 90% found once. The sequence came from a woman in her sixties or seventies with COVID-19, enrolled during active disease. The V gene is TRBV6-5, the J gene TRBJ1-1; TRBD1 is a possible D gene (5 bases). The sequencing input was peripheral blood. The CDR3 DNA reads as TGTGCCAGCAGAGGGGCCATGAACACTGAAGCTTTCTTT. This codes for CASRGAMNTEAFF.